Following are 24 T cell receptor beta chains from one sample sequenced in a study of blood T cell repertoires in COVID-19. The protocol was immunoSEQ multiplex PCR, while the TCRdb copy is restricted to in-frame clones and leaves out a portion. The table lists some 70,000 clones, 65% to 90% of them singletons. Input material: peripheral blood. The receptors originated from a woman aged 55-75 years with acute or convalescent COVID-19.

The chain employs TRBV6-5 and TRBJ1-5, with 7 bases aligning to TRBD1. Looked up from germline, CDR1 is MNHEY and CDR2 is SVGAGI. The CDR3 contains 13 residues. The ends lost 6 bases at V and 4 bases at J; junction bases unmatched: 3. The CDR3 DNA follows: TGTGCCAGCAGCTCGACAGGGAATCAGCCCCAGCATTTT. This sequence encodes CASSSTGNQPQHF.

The chain combines TRBV6-1 with TRBJ2-7; 7 bases line up with TRBD1. J was trimmed by 0 bases and V by 2 bases; bases with no gene match: 7. The germline gives CDR1 MNHNS, CDR2 SASEGT. This CDR3 region has 16 residues. As DNA, the CDR3 is TGTGCCAGCAGTGAACGCGAACGGACAGGCTCCTACGAGCAGTACTTC. This encodes CASSERERTGSYEQYF.

The chain carries TRBV6-1 and TRBJ1-3; 9 bases agree with TRBD1. The CDR3 consists of 15 residues. Germline CDR1 is MNHNS and CDR2 is SASEGT. Trimming took 2 bases from V and 4 from J; bases not matched to a gene: 3. The CDR3, as DNA: TGTGCCAGCAGTGAACACAGGGGGCCCGGAAACACCATATATTTT. This codes for CASSEHRGPGNTIYF.

This chain links TRBV4-1 with TRBJ2-2, with D tentatively TRBD1 (5 bases). CDR3 length: 16 amino acids. V was cut by 1 base and J by 2 bases, with 11 bases left in between. CDR1 is MGHRA, CDR2 YSYEKL, per germline. CDR3 sequence: CASSQVRTKNTGELFF. CDR3 nucleotide sequence: TGCGCCAGCAGCCAAGTCAGGACAAAAAACACCGGGGAGCTGTTTTTT.

This chain joins TRBV27 and TRBJ2-7; 12 bases line up with TRBD2. In germline, CDR1 is MNHEY, CDR2 SMNVEV (reference sequence). The V and J ends lost 0 bases and 4 bases, in that order; junction bases with no gene match: 13. The CDR3 has 19 amino acids. The CDR3 loop is CASSLSFSSGGAFRYEQYF. The CDR3 DNA is TGTGCCAGCAGTTTATCGTTCTCTAGCGGGGGGGCCTTCCGGTACGAGCAGTACTTC.

V usage is TRBV11-3 and J usage is TRBJ1-1, with D tentatively TRBD1 (6 bases). The CDR3 is made up of 14 amino acids. V was trimmed by 4 bases and J by 1 base, leaving 10 bases between them. Germline CDR1 reads SGHNT; CDR2 reads YENEEA. The CDR3: CASSSYRANTEAFF. CDR3 bases: TGTGCCAGCAGCTCTTACAGGGCGAACACTGAAGCTTTCTTT.

This sequence joins TRBV5-6 and TRBJ1-2; no clear D. V lost 1 base to trimming and J lost 4 bases, with 14 bases between them. This CDR3 contains 15 residues. Germline lookup yields CDR1 SGHDT and CDR2 YYEEEE. This CDR3 is CASSLSNQDFYGYTF. As DNA, the CDR3 is TGTGCCAGCAGCTTGAGTAACCAGGATTTCTATGGCTACACCTTC.

This clone was seen a few times. The chain has TRBV7-3 and TRBJ2-5, with 7 bases matching TRBD1. This CDR3 is built from 15 residues. Germline CDR1 is SGHTA and CDR2 is FQGTGA. V lost 5 bases and J lost 1; bases outside the gene matches: 7. The CDR3, as DNA: TGTGCCAGCAGCACCACAGGGGAGTCCCAAGAGACCCAGTACTTC. This gives the protein CASSTTGESQETQYF.

This clone was detected only once. The V and J genes are TRBV18 and TRBJ2-1, with 7 bases fitting TRBD1. Looked up from germline, CDR1 is KGHSH and CDR2 is LQKENI. V trimming: 7 bases; J trimming: 7 bases; junction bases outside the gene matches: 10. CDR3 length: 14 amino acids. The CDR3 DNA reads TGTGCCAGCTGCCAAGACAGGGCCTGGAATGAGCAGTTCTTC. It specifies CASCQDRAWNEQFF.

The chain is built from TRBV2 and TRBJ2-2, with 7 bases that match TRBD1. This CDR3 region has 13 residues. Germline V gene lookup returns CDR1 SNHLY and CDR2 FYNNEI. The V segment lost 5 bases and the J segment 8 bases; nucleotides outside the gene matches: 5. CDR3 residues: CASSPPGQGELFF. DNA for the CDR3: TGTGCCAGCAGTCCTCCGGGACAGGGGGAGCTGTTTTTT. Combining the CDR3 with reference TRBV2 and TRBJ2-2 gives the whole variable domain EPEVTQTPSHQVTQMGQEVILRCVPISNHLYFYWYRQILGQKVEFLVSFYNNEISEKSEIFDDQFSVERPDGSNFTLKIRSTKLEDSAMYFCASSPPGQGELFFGEGSRLTVL.

The V call is TRBV29-1, the J call TRBJ2-1; 7 nucleotides line up with TRBD1. From germline, CDR1 is SQVTM and CDR2 ANQGSEA. J lost 10 bases, V lost 6 bases, and 6 bases had no gene match. The length of the CDR3 is 11 residues. The CDR3 DNA reads TGCAGCGTAGCACCGGGACAGGAGCAGTTCTTC. Residues: CSVAPGQEQFF.

The chain combines TRBV5-1 with TRBJ1-6, with TRBD1 matching 7 bases. Germline V gene sequence: CDR1 SGHRS, CDR2 YFSETQ. This CDR3 is 14 amino acids long. The junction had 4 bases not matched to a gene; V was cut back by 2 bases and J by 8 bases. Here the CDR3 reads CASSLGRGDSPLHF. As DNA, the CDR3 is TGCGCCAGCAGCTTAGGCAGGGGGGATTCACCCCTCCACTTT.

The chain couples TRBV20-1 to TRBJ1-1; TRBD1 matches 8 bases. The CDR3 is 11 residues long. Germline-derived CDR1 and CDR2 are DFQATT and SNEGSKA (reference sequence). The ends lost 6 bases at V and 10 bases at J; junction bases unmatched: 7. CDR3 amino acids: CSAGQGPIAFF. The CDR3 DNA is TGCAGTGCAGGACAGGGACCAATAGCTTTCTTT.

This chain links TRBV5-5 with TRBJ2-2, with unresolved D. CDR1 is SGHKS and CDR2 is YYEKEE in the germline V gene (reference sequence). CDR3 length: 14 residues. Trimming took off 0 bases at V and 2 bases at J, with 5 bases between the two ends. The CDR3 coding sequence is TGTGCCAGCAGCTTGGGACATAACACCGGGGAGCTGTTTTTT. This sequence encodes CASSLGHNTGELFF. The full variable domain, with the rest looked up from reference TRBV5-5 and TRBJ2-2, is DAGVTQSPTHLIKTRGQQVTLRCSPISGHKSVSWYQQVLGQGPQFIFQYYEKEERGRGNFPDRFSARQFPNYSSELNVNALLLGDSALYLCASSLGHNTGELFFGEGSRLTVL.

This clone was detected once. The chain joins TRBV3-1 (or the pseudogene TRBV3-2) to TRBJ2-7; a weak D match, TRBD1 (5 bases). CDR1 is LGHDT, CDR2 YNNKEL, per germline (reference sequence). V lost 6 bases and J 6 bases, leaving 18 bases between the germline ends. The length of the CDR3 is 14 residues. The CDR3 sequence: CASRHRQSSGEQYF. The CDR3 DNA reads as TGTGCCAGCAGACACAGACAGTCCTCGGGCGAGCAGTACTTC.

CDR3 sequence reads: CASSKALGAMNTEAFF. CDR3 sequence (DNA): TGTGCCAGCAGCAAAGCGCTGGGGGCGATGAACACTGAAGCTTTCTTT. The chain recombines TRBV21-1 with TRBJ1-1; no check of the table's D call, TRBD1, against the DNA was made. TRBV21-1 is assigned pseudogene status. This CDR3 region has 16 residues.

The V and J genes are TRBV7-8 and TRBJ1-6, with 9 positions matching TRBD1. The germline V gene has CDR1 SGHVS and CDR2 FQNEAQ. The CDR3 contains 19 residues. Trimming at V came to 3 bases and at J to 6 bases, leaving 15 bases not matched to a gene. CDR3 protein: CASSLDLDRGVVSNSPLHF. In DNA, the CDR3 is TGTGCCAGCAGCTTGGACCTGGACAGGGGAGTCGTGAGTAATTCACCCCTCCACTTT.

The chain recombines TRBV27 with TRBJ2-7; perhaps TRBD1 as D (6 bases). V lost 5 bases to trimming and J lost 2 bases, with 13 bases between them. Germline CDR1 MNHEY, CDR2 SMNVEV (reference sequence). The CDR3 loop spans 14 amino acids. The CDR3 loop is CASSDRNRAYEQYF. The CDR3 DNA is TGTGCCAGCAGTGATCGAAACAGGGCCTACGAGCAGTACTTC.

The chain uses TRBV5-8 and TRBJ1-2; tentatively, D is TRBD1 (5 bases). The CDR3 is 13 amino acids. Germline CDR1 SGHTS, CDR2 YDEGEE. Between the trimmed V and J ends, which lost 0 bases and 8 bases, there was a span of 11 bases. DNA for the CDR3: TGTGCCAGCAGCTTGGTGGGGCTTTACGGCTACACCTTC. Translated: CASSLVGLYGYTF.

This clone was picked up a small number of times. The J gene is TRBJ1-3, the V gene TRBV5-1; no clear D. V was cut by 3 bases and J by 0 bases, with 4 bases left in between. The CDR3 is 13 amino acids. Germline V gives CDR1 SGHRS, CDR2 YFSETQ. Here the CDR3 DNA reads TGCGCCAGCAGCTCTTTCTCTGGAAACACCATATATTTT. Translated: CASSSFSGNTIYF.

The rearrangement links TRBV13 to TRBJ1-4, with 10 bases identical to TRBD1. CDR1 PRHDT and CDR2 FYEKMQ come from the germline V gene (reference sequence). Losses at the gene ends were 6 bases for V and 8 bases for J; bases not matched to a gene: 6. This CDR3 has 14 amino acids. The CDR3: CASRWTGGDEKLFF. In DNA, the CDR3 is TGTGCCAGCAGGTGGACAGGGGGAGACGAAAAACTGTTTTTT.

V gene TRBV19 combines with J gene TRBJ1-5; TRBD1 is a possible D gene (5 bases). Trimming removed 6 bases from V and 4 bases from J, with 10 bases in between. CDR1 LNHDA and CDR2 SQIVND come from the germline V gene (reference sequence). The CDR3 contains 13 residues. CDR3 sequence reads: CASRWGRNQPQHF. The CDR3 nucleotides read TGTGCCAGTAGATGGGGCAGAAATCAGCCCCAGCATTTT. The full variable domain, with the rest looked up from reference TRBV19 and TRBJ1-5, is DGGITQSPKYLFRKEGQNVTLSCEQNLNHDAMYWYRQDPGQGLRLIYYSQIVNDFQKGDIAEGYSVSREKKESFPLTVTSAQKNPTAFYLCASRWGRNQPQHFGDGTRLSIL.

This sequence joins TRBV19 and TRBJ1-4; D uncertain. V gave up 5 bases and J gave up 6 bases, with 16 bases separating them. The CDR3 has 15 amino acids. Germline values: CDR1 LNHDA, CDR2 SQIVND (reference sequence). CDR3 in amino acids: CASSHLGGSDEKLFF. DNA for the CDR3: TGTGCCAGTAGTCACCTAGGAGGGTCTGATGAAAAACTGTTTTTT.

The rearrangement joins TRBV5-6 to TRBJ1-1; 8 bases are shared with TRBD1. The CDR3 has 15 residues. V lost 3 bases to trimming and J lost 4 bases; unmatched junction nucleotides: 8. Germline CDR1 SGHDT, CDR2 YYEEEE. The CDR3 loop is CASSSDRGWGTEAFF. CDR3 coding DNA: TGTGCCAGCAGCTCTGACAGGGGATGGGGCACTGAAGCTTTCTTT.